What follows are 29 T cell receptor beta chains derived from one specimen sequenced in a study of CD8 T cells in Susac syndrome. It was with random hexamers that roughly 0.5 to 1 ug RNA was reverse transcribed. Using its own MiXCR run on the immunoSEQ multiplex PCR reads, TCRdb lists one record per CDR3 protein. The sample consists of almost 450,000 distinct CDR3 sequences, approximately 89% of them appearing once. The material sequenced was CD8+ T cells from PBMCs. The receptors were sampled from a human donor with multiple sclerosis.

The V and J genes are TRBV12-3 or TRBV12-4 and TRBJ2-1, with D possibly TRBD2 on 7 matching bases. V was cut by 7 bases and J by 1 base, with 20 bases left in between. The CDR3 spans 17 residues. For the CDR3, the DNA is TGTGCCAGCACCAAGGCGGGGGCCGGGAGATCCTACAATGAGCAGTTCTTC. Protein: CASTKAGAGRSYNEQFF.

The chain joins TRBV19 to TRBJ2-7, with a weak D call TRBD1 (6 bases). This CDR3 spans 12 amino acids. With 1 base removed from V and 6 bases from J, the gap between germline ends came to 7 bases. Germline lookup yields CDR1 LNHDA and CDR2 SQIVND (reference sequence). CDR3 residues: CASSIATGEQYF. As DNA, the CDR3 is TGTGCCAGTAGTATAGCGACAGGCGAGCAGTACTTC.

The rearrangement joins TRBV7-2 to TRBJ2-2, with 9 bases identical to TRBD1. Germline V lookup: CDR1 SGHTA, CDR2 FQGNSA. Trimming took 5 bases from V and 6 from J; bases not matched to a gene: 13. The CDR3 extends over 17 amino acids. The CDR3 reads CASSPYPGQGGSGELFF. The CDR3 DNA reads TGTGCCAGCAGCCCATACCCGGGACAGGGAGGATCCGGGGAGCTGTTTTTT.

This clonotype was observed a single time. This rearrangement joins TRBV24-1 to TRBJ2-2; 10 bases map to TRBD1. Germline CDR1 and CDR2: KGHDR and SFDVKD. This CDR3 is built from 19 residues. Losses at the gene ends were 5 bases for V and 7 bases for J; bases not matched to a gene: 18. The CDR3 coding sequence is TGTGCCACCAGTGGACTTCCTAAACCGGGACAGGGGAGCGTCGGGGAGCTGTTTTTT. Encoded protein: CATSGLPKPGQGSVGELFF.

V usage is TRBV27 and J usage is TRBJ2-7; D remains unclear. This CDR3 has 14 amino acids. The V and J ends lost 2 bases and 0 bases respectively, with 8 bases between them. In germline, CDR1 is MNHEY, CDR2 SMNVEV (reference sequence). CDR3 region: CASSLTQDSYEQYF. CDR3 sequence (DNA): TGTGCCAGCAGTTTAACCCAGGACTCCTACGAGCAGTACTTC.

This sequence joins TRBV20-1 and TRBJ2-1; D is undetermined. Germline assignment: CDR1 DFQATT and CDR2 SNEGSKA (reference sequence). Between the trimmed V and J ends, which lost 0 bases and 2 bases, there was a span of 17 bases. CDR3 length equals 17 residues. Here the CDR3 DNA reads TGCAGTGCTAGAGATCGGGTCACCGCAGTTCCCTACAATGAGCAGTTCTTC. This sequence encodes CSARDRVTAVPYNEQFF.

The V and J genes are TRBV5-1 and TRBJ2-7; 8 bases are a match to TRBD2. The J segment lost 3 bases and the V segment lost 0 bases, leaving 8 bases of the junction unmatched. Looked up from germline, CDR1 is SGHRS and CDR2 is YFSETQ. The CDR3 contains 16 residues. The DNA of the CDR3 is TGCGCCAGCAGCTTGGAACTAGCGGTGGTTGGCTACGAGCAGTACTTC. Translating it yields CASSLELAVVGYEQYF.

The chain recombines TRBV20-1 with TRBJ1-2, with D uncertain. Germline V lookup: CDR1 DFQATT, CDR2 SNEGSKA (reference sequence). This CDR3 contains 13 residues. Deletions cut 0 bases from V and 4 bases from J, with 9 bases between. This CDR3 reads CSARDPEVYGYTF. The CDR3 DNA follows: TGCAGTGCTAGAGATCCAGAAGTCTATGGCTACACCTTC.

The chain is built from TRBV5-1 and TRBJ1-1; possible D gene TRBD1, 6 bases. V was shortened by 0 bases and J by 1 base, with 10 bases between the two germline ends. The CDR3 has 15 amino acids. CDR1 is SGHRS, CDR2 YFSETQ, per germline. This chain's CDR3 is CASSLGTTGNTEAFF. The DNA for the CDR3 is TGCGCCAGCAGCTTGGGGACGACAGGGAACACTGAAGCTTTCTTT.

This clonotype was seen once. The chain links TRBV30 to TRBJ1-1; D not certain. This CDR3 is built from 13 residues. The ends were cut back, 0 bases at V and 5 bases at J, with 10 bases in the middle. Germline-derived CDR1 and CDR2 are GTSNPN and SVGIG (reference sequence). CDR3 DNA sequence: TGTGCCTGGAGTGTACAGTCGTGGACTGAAGCTTTCTTT. It yields the protein CAWSVQSWTEAFF.

This clonotype was detected a few times. The gene calls are TRBV6-5 and TRBJ1-1, with a weak D call TRBD1 (5 bases). Between the trimmed V and J ends, which lost 4 bases and 1 base, there was a span of 13 bases. From germline, CDR1 is MNHEY and CDR2 SVGAGI. The CDR3 runs to 15 residues. The CDR3 loop reads CASSLGPGGNTEAFF. The CDR3 DNA follows: TGTGCCAGCAGTTTGGGACCGGGCGGGAACACTGAAGCTTTCTTT.

Only a few counts were recorded for this clonotype. This chain connects TRBV4-1 to TRBJ2-1; TRBD1 matches at 10 bases. CDR1 and CDR2 (germline): MGHRA, YSYEKL. The CDR3 runs to 17 residues. The V segment lost 1 base and the J segment 8 bases; nucleotides outside the gene matches: 11. CDR3 in amino acids: CASSQGGGGQGSDEQFF. DNA for the CDR3: TGCGCCAGCAGCCAAGGGGGCGGGGGACAGGGGTCGGATGAGCAGTTCTTC.

The chain links TRBV15 to TRBJ1-3; possible D gene TRBD1, 5 bases. This CDR3 has 15 residues. Trimming took off 8 bases at V and 0 bases at J, with 14 bases between the two ends. Germline lookup yields CDR1 LNHNV and CDR2 YYDKDF (reference sequence). The DNA of the CDR3 is TGTGCCACCTGTCCGGGACGGAGCTCTGGAAACACCATATATTTT. Its translation is CATCPGRSSGNTIYF.

This chain links TRBV18 with TRBJ1-1, with D maybe TRBD1 (5 bases). The V and J ends lost 3 bases and 2 bases respectively, with 10 bases between them. Germline CDR1 KGHSH, CDR2 LQKENI. The CDR3 spans 14 residues. The CDR3 bases are TGTGCCAGCTCACCCTCTAGGACAAACACTGAAGCTTTCTTT. Protein product: CASSPSRTNTEAFF.

The rearrangement links TRBV27 to TRBJ1-1; no firm D call. Germline CDR1 is MNHEY and CDR2 is SMNVEV (reference sequence). V gave up 2 bases and J gave up 5 bases, with 18 bases separating them. This CDR3 comprises 16 residues. CDR3: CASSLIVGPPRTEAFF. In DNA form, the CDR3 reads TGTGCCAGCAGTTTAATCGTAGGCCCACCGAGGACTGAAGCTTTCTTT.

This clonotype has just a few counts. The V gene is TRBV3-1, the J gene TRBJ1-1; D uncertain. V shed 1 base and J shed 1 base, with 10 bases lying between them. CDR1 and CDR2 from the germline V gene are LGHDT and YNNKEL (reference sequence). The CDR3 is 15 amino acids. CDR3 sequence (DNA): TGTGCCAGCAGCCAAGTGGCAGGACGGAACACTGAAGCTTTCTTT. This gives the protein CASSQVAGRNTEAFF.

Only a few counts were recorded for this clonotype. The chain couples TRBV12-3 or TRBV12-4 to TRBJ1-5; D unresolved. This CDR3 is 13 amino acids long. V dropped 7 bases and J dropped 3 bases, with 10 bases sitting between them. Here the CDR3 reads CASIALPNQPQHF. DNA of the CDR3: TGTGCCAGCATCGCCCTACCCAATCAGCCCCAGCATTTT.

The J gene is TRBJ2-1, the V gene TRBV30; TRBD2 matches 7 bases. Germline CDR1 is GTSNPN and CDR2 is SVGIG (reference sequence). Trimming removed 3 bases from V and 0 bases from J; junction bases left unmatched: 8. The CDR3 runs 16 residues. CDR3 residues: CAWREDGGYSYNEQFF. Here the CDR3 DNA reads TGTGCCTGGAGGGAAGACGGGGGGTACTCCTACAATGAGCAGTTCTTC.

As regards this clonotype: This is likely a read error, given that the CDR3 carries no conserved phenylalanine or tryptophan at its end. The rearrangement links TRBV28 to TRBJ1-5; D is undetermined. CDR1 is MDHEN and CDR2 is SYDVKM in the germline V gene. The CDR3 runs 15 residues. The germline V and J ends were trimmed by 6 bases and 0 bases, with 12 bases remaining between them. CDR3 bases: TGTGCCAGCAGGCCCTCGGGTATTAGCAATCAGCCCCAGCATGTT. This translates into CASRPSGISNQPQHV.

This clonotype appeared a single time. The gene calls are TRBV27 and TRBJ2-1; possible D gene TRBD2, 5 bases. V was pared by 5 bases and J by 2 bases, with 16 bases between. CDR1 and CDR2 (germline): MNHEY, SMNVEV (reference sequence). This CDR3 region has 16 residues. In nucleotides, the CDR3 is TGTGCCAGCAGTCAATTGAGCGGAAACGCCTACAATGAGCAGTTCTTC. Encoded protein: CASSQLSGNAYNEQFF.

J is TRBJ2-3 and V is TRBV4-1; 7 nucleotides align to TRBD2. CDR3 length equals 15 residues. J lost 0 bases, V lost 6 bases, and 6 bases had no gene match. Germline V CDR1 and CDR2: MGHRA, YSYEKL. For the CDR3, the DNA is TGCGCCAGCAGTCGAAATAGCGGGAGCACAGATACGCAGTATTTT. Protein sequence: CASSRNSGSTDTQYF.

The rearrangement uses TRBV6-5 and TRBJ2-2, with D possibly being TRBD1 (6 bases). Germline V gene data show CDR1 as MNHEY and CDR2 as SVGAGI. The CDR3 contains 17 residues. Trimming took 4 bases from V and 7 from J, leaving 22 bases between them. The DNA of the CDR3 is TGTGCCAGCAGTTCCAGCCCGGGACACCTAGGAGGCGGGGAGCTGTTTTTT. As protein: CASSSSPGHLGGGELFF.

Note on this clonotype: One end of the junction fails to match germline, which may point to a read error. This sequence joins TRBV10-2 and TRBJ1-5, with a possible D match to TRBD1 (5 bases). The CDR3 contains 12 residues. Germline V gives CDR1 WSHSY, CDR2 SAAADI. The CDR3 DNA reads TGCGCCAGCAGTGAAGGGGTAGGGTCTCTGAGTTTT. This sequence encodes CASSEGVGSLSF.

V and J are TRBV4-1 and TRBJ2-7; 8 positions agree with TRBD2. The V gene end was trimmed by 6 bases and the J gene end by 1 base; junction bases not matched to a gene: 11. Germline V gives CDR1 MGHRA, CDR2 YSYEKL. The CDR3 is 16 amino acids. The CDR3 sequence is CASRERLAGDSYEQYF. DNA of the CDR3: TGCGCCAGCAGGGAGAGGCTAGCGGGTGATTCCTACGAGCAGTACTTC.

This rearrangement joins TRBV20-1 to TRBJ2-5; possible D gene TRBD1, 5 bases. With 5 bases removed from V and 0 bases from J, the gap between germline ends came to 19 bases. Germline V gene lookup returns CDR1 DFQATT and CDR2 SNEGSKA (reference sequence). This CDR3 comprises 16 residues. CDR3 DNA: TGCAGTGCTCCTATAATCGACACAGGTTACCAAGAGACCCAGTACTTC. Translated, it gives CSAPIIDTGYQETQYF.

This clonotype was seen more than once but under ten times. The chain joins TRBV27 to TRBJ2-1; the match to TRBD2 covers 8 bases. From germline, CDR1 is MNHEY and CDR2 SMNVEV (reference sequence). This CDR3 region has 15 residues. V lost 0 bases, J lost 4 bases, and 2 bases stayed unmatched. This chain's CDR3 is CASSLSSGAYNEQFF. Written as DNA, the CDR3 is TGTGCCAGCAGTTTATCTAGCGGGGCTTACAATGAGCAGTTCTTC.

The chain has TRBV28 and TRBJ1-4; tentatively, D is TRBD1 (5 bases). With 5 bases removed from V and 7 bases from J, the gap between germline ends came to 17 bases. The CDR3 runs 15 residues. The germline V gene has CDR1 MDHEN and CDR2 SYDVKM. CDR3 DNA: TGTGCCAGCAGTATAACAGGCGGATACGGTGAAAAACTGTTTTTT. This gives the protein CASSITGGYGEKLFF.

The V gene is TRBV7-3, the J gene TRBJ1-1; D unresolved. Deletions cut 1 base from V and 5 bases from J, with 14 bases between. Germline V gene lookup returns CDR1 SGHTA and CDR2 FQGTGA. The CDR3 totals 15 residues. The CDR3 DNA sequence: TGTGCCAGCAGCTTAAGGGCGGACGGAGGGACTGAAGCTTTCTTT. This encodes CASSLRADGGTEAFF.

The rearrangement uses TRBV29-1 and TRBJ1-1; 7 bases fit TRBD1. CDR1 SQVTM and CDR2 ANQGSEA come from the germline V gene. After removal of 7 bases from V and 3 bases from J, the junction contained 5 bases not matched to a gene. This CDR3 has 12 amino acids. Written as DNA, the CDR3 is TGCAGCGCCCCAGACAGGGACACTGAAGCTTTCTTT. Translation: CSAPDRDTEAFF.